A selection of T cell receptor beta chains follows, all from one sample in a study of blood T cell repertoires in COVID-19. Assay used: immunoSEQ multiplex PCR; TCRdb lists only in-frame clones, some missing. Of roughly 200,000 clones listed, around 87% are singletons. Sequenced input: PBMCs or T cells enriched from blood (not recorded which). These receptors came from a woman in her twenties or thirties who had recovered from COVID-19. CDR3s include the opening cysteine and the closing phenylalanine or tryptophan. The D gene is left open where the match is weak. Clone size is not always given. Where it is, it says once, few, many or a class for expanded clones.

v_gene: TRBV5-1
abundance: -
len: 13
d_gene: -
j_gene: TRBJ2-7
CDR3nt: TGCGCCAGCAGCCGCGGGGACTCCTACGAGCAGTACTTC
CDR3aa: CASSRGDSYEQYF

v_gene: TRBV15
abundance: -
len: 18
d_gene: -
j_gene: TRBJ1-3
CDR3nt: TGTGCCACCAGCAGAGATTCGAACCTGGCCCCCTCTGGAAACACCATATATTTT
CDR3aa: CATSRDSNLAPSGNTIYF

v_gene: TRBV7-7
abundance: once
len: 13
d_gene: -
j_gene: TRBJ2-3
CDR3nt: TGTGCCAGCAGCCCGGGGAGTTCTGATACGCAGTATTTT
CDR3aa: CASSPGSSDTQYF

v_gene: TRBV9
abundance: -
len: 14
d_gene: -
j_gene: TRBJ1-5
CDR3nt: TGTGCCAGCAGCGTAGGGGACACCTATCAGCCCCAGCATTTT
CDR3aa: CASSVGDTYQPQHF

v_gene: TRBV19
abundance: -
len: 14
d_gene: TRBD1
j_gene: TRBJ1-2
CDR3nt: TGTGCCAGTAGCTTACAGGGGGCGATCTATGGCTACACCTTC
CDR3aa: CASSLQGAIYGYTF

v_gene: TRBV29-1
abundance: -
len: 13
d_gene: -
j_gene: TRBJ1-2
CDR3nt: TGCAGCGTTGTCCGTGGCGGAGACTATGGCTACACCTTC
CDR3aa: CSVVRGGDYGYTF

v_gene: TRBV9
abundance: once
len: 14
d_gene: -
j_gene: TRBJ2-4
CDR3nt: TGTGCCAGCAGCCCCTACGGTACTAGGGACATTCAGTACTTC
CDR3aa: CASSPYGTRDIQYF

v_gene: TRBV7-9
abundance: -
len: 16
d_gene: TRBD2
j_gene: TRBJ2-3
CDR3nt: TGTGCCAGCAGCTCAGGGACTAGCGGGAGCACAGATACGCAGTATTTT
CDR3aa: CASSSGTSGSTDTQYF

v_gene: TRBV3-1/TRBV3-2
abundance: -
len: 17
d_gene: -
j_gene: TRBJ1-6
CDR3nt: TGTGCCAGCAGCCAAGTTATCAGGGGAAAGTCGAATTCACCCCTCCACTTT
CDR3aa: CASSQVIRGKSNSPLHF

v_gene: TRBV4-1
abundance: -
len: 15
d_gene: -
j_gene: TRBJ1-3
CDR3nt: TGCGCCAGCAGCCAAGATGGCGGGGTTGGAAACACCATATATTTT
CDR3aa: CASSQDGGVGNTIYF

v_gene: TRBV24-1
abundance: -
len: 18
d_gene: -
j_gene: TRBJ2-2
CDR3nt: TGTGCCACCAGTGATTATCCAAGAGGGGGTCCGAACACCGGGGAGCTGTTTTTT
CDR3aa: CATSDYPRGGPNTGELFF

v_gene: TRBV4-1
abundance: once
len: 16
d_gene: TRBD2
j_gene: TRBJ2-1
CDR3nt: TGCGCCAGCAGCCAAGCCGGGACTAGCGGATACAATGAGCAGTTCTTC
CDR3aa: CASSQAGTSGYNEQFF

v_gene: TRBV18
abundance: once
len: 15
d_gene: -
j_gene: TRBJ1-1
CDR3nt: TGTGCCAGCTCACCAGAAGGAGGAGTGAACACTGAAGCTTTCTTT
CDR3aa: CASSPEGGVNTEAFF

v_gene: TRBV19
abundance: -
len: 16
d_gene: -
j_gene: TRBJ1-4
CDR3nt: TGTGCCAGTAGTGACATTCCCGGGGCAACTAATGAAAAACTGTTTTTT
CDR3aa: CASSDIPGATNEKLFF

v_gene: TRBV24-1
abundance: -
len: 12
d_gene: -
j_gene: TRBJ1-6
CDR3nt: TGTGCCACCAGTGCGGGGGGTTCACCCCTCCACTTT
CDR3aa: CATSAGGSPLHF

v_gene: TRBV27
abundance: once
len: 18
d_gene: TRBD2
j_gene: TRBJ2-2
CDR3nt: TGTGCCAGCCCTCCTAGGACTAGCGGGAGGGTGGCCACCGGGGAGCTGTTTTTT
CDR3aa: CASPPRTSGRVATGELFF

v_gene: TRBV18
abundance: few
len: 17
d_gene: TRBD1
j_gene: TRBJ1-3
CDR3nt: TGTGCCAGCTCACCAAATCGATCGACAGGGCCGGGGAACACCATATATTTT
CDR3aa: CASSPNRSTGPGNTIYF

v_gene: TRBV19
abundance: -
len: 13
d_gene: -
j_gene: TRBJ2-3
CDR3nt: TGTGCCAGCGGAAAGACTGGCACAGATACGCAGTATTTT
CDR3aa: CASGKTGTDTQYF

v_gene: TRBV27
abundance: -
len: 14
d_gene: TRBD1
j_gene: TRBJ1-5
CDR3nt: TGTGCCAGCAGTTCCGGGACAGGGACACAGCCCCAGCATTTT
CDR3aa: CASSSGTGTQPQHF

v_gene: TRBV5-1
abundance: -
len: 12
d_gene: -
j_gene: TRBJ2-5
CDR3nt: TGCGCCAGCAGCTTGGAGGGGGAGACCCAGTACTTC
CDR3aa: CASSLEGETQYF

v_gene: TRBV5-8
abundance: -
len: 15
d_gene: -
j_gene: TRBJ2-6
CDR3nt: TGTGCCAGCAGCTCCGCGGCTTCTGGGGCCAACGTCCTGACTTTC
CDR3aa: CASSSAASGANVLTF

v_gene: TRBV18
abundance: -
len: 16
d_gene: TRBD1
j_gene: TRBJ1-5
CDR3nt: TGTGCCAGCTCACCCGGACAGGGGGAATCCAATCAGCCCCAGCATTTT
CDR3aa: CASSPGQGESNQPQHF

v_gene: TRBV4-2
abundance: -
len: 13
d_gene: -
j_gene: TRBJ2-2
CDR3nt: TGTGCCAGCAGCCAAGTTGAGACCGGGGAGCTGTTTTTT
CDR3aa: CASSQVETGELFF

v_gene: TRBV5-5
abundance: few
len: 14
d_gene: -
j_gene: TRBJ2-1
CDR3nt: TGTGCCAGCAGCTTTAGTTGGTCCTACAATGAGCAGTTCTTC
CDR3aa: CASSFSWSYNEQFF

v_gene: TRBV27
abundance: -
len: 15
d_gene: -
j_gene: TRBJ1-5
CDR3nt: TGTGCCAGCAGTTTTGCGGCGAATAGCAATCAGCCCCAGCATTTT
CDR3aa: CASSFAANSNQPQHF

v_gene: TRBV5-5
abundance: -
len: 16
d_gene: TRBD1
j_gene: TRBJ1-4
CDR3nt: TGTGCCAGCAGCTTGGTACCGGGACAGGAAAATGAAAAACTGTTTTTT
CDR3aa: CASSLVPGQENEKLFF

v_gene: TRBV9
abundance: once
len: 15
d_gene: -
j_gene: TRBJ2-7
CDR3nt: TGTGCCAGCAGCGCGGAGGGGGGAACAGGGGACGAGCAGTACTTC
CDR3aa: CASSAEGGTGDEQYF

v_gene: TRBV9
abundance: -
len: 14
d_gene: -
j_gene: TRBJ1-4
CDR3nt: TGTGCCAGCAGCCCTGGACAGAGCCTTGAAAAACTGTTTTTT
CDR3aa: CASSPGQSLEKLFF

v_gene: TRBV28
abundance: -
len: 13
d_gene: -
j_gene: TRBJ2-2
CDR3nt: TGTGCCAGCAGTTTACTAGCTGCTGGGGAGCTGTTTTTT
CDR3aa: CASSLLAAGELFF

v_gene: TRBV6-2/TRBV6-3
abundance: -
len: 15
d_gene: -
j_gene: TRBJ2-5
CDR3nt: TGTGCCAGCAGTTCCGCCCACAGGGACCAAGAGACCCAGTACTTC
CDR3aa: CASSSAHRDQETQYF

v_gene: TRBV9
abundance: -
len: 15
d_gene: TRBD1
j_gene: TRBJ1-1
CDR3nt: TGTGCCAGCAGTCCCGGGACAGGGCCGAACACTGAAGCTTTCTTT
CDR3aa: CASSPGTGPNTEAFF

v_gene: TRBV30
abundance: -
len: 15
d_gene: -
j_gene: TRBJ1-3
CDR3nt: TGTGCCTGGAGTGTACCGGGGGGGGCTGGAAACACCATATATTTT
CDR3aa: CAWSVPGGAGNTIYF

v_gene: TRBV19
abundance: -
len: 13
d_gene: -
j_gene: TRBJ1-2
CDR3nt: TGTGCCAGTAGTCCGAGGAGGGATACTGGCTACACCTTC
CDR3aa: CASSPRRDTGYTF

v_gene: TRBV24-1
abundance: -
len: 15
d_gene: -
j_gene: TRBJ2-3
CDR3nt: TGTGCCACCAGTGTTCAGGGCCCCCGCACAGATACGCAGTATTTT
CDR3aa: CATSVQGPRTDTQYF

v_gene: TRBV7-2
abundance: -
len: 15
d_gene: -
j_gene: TRBJ1-2
CDR3nt: TGTGCCAGCAGCTTTACTCAGGGGCCAAACTATGGCTACACCTTC
CDR3aa: CASSFTQGPNYGYTF

v_gene: TRBV6-5
abundance: -
len: 13
d_gene: TRBD1
j_gene: TRBJ1-2
CDR3nt: TGTGCCAGCAGTCTCAGGGGGATGTATGGCTACACCTTC
CDR3aa: CASSLRGMYGYTF

v_gene: TRBV27
abundance: -
len: 16
d_gene: -
j_gene: TRBJ1-5
CDR3nt: TGTGCCAGCAGATTTAGGACAGATACTAGCAATCAGCCCCAGCATTTT
CDR3aa: CASRFRTDTSNQPQHF

v_gene: TRBV5-1
abundance: -
len: 10
d_gene: -
j_gene: TRBJ1-5
CDR3nt: TGCGCCAACCTAAATCAGCCCCAGCATTTT
CDR3aa: CANLNQPQHF

v_gene: TRBV4-3
abundance: -
len: 16
d_gene: TRBD2
j_gene: TRBJ2-7
CDR3nt: TGCGCCAGCAGCCAAGATTCACTAGCGGGAGACTACGAGCAGTACTTC
CDR3aa: CASSQDSLAGDYEQYF

v_gene: TRBV9
abundance: -
len: 17
d_gene: -
j_gene: TRBJ1-5
CDR3nt: TGTGCCAGCAGCGTAGGTCCGGGGATTAATAGCAATCAGCCCCAGCATTTT
CDR3aa: CASSVGPGINSNQPQHF

v_gene: TRBV27
abundance: -
len: 19
d_gene: TRBD1
j_gene: TRBJ1-1
CDR3nt: TGTGCCAGCAGTTTAGTGACAAACATGTCCCCGGACAGGGTAGCTGAAGCTTTCTTT
CDR3aa: CASSLVTNMSPDRVAEAFF

v_gene: TRBV2
abundance: -
len: 12
d_gene: TRBD1
j_gene: TRBJ1-2
CDR3nt: TGTGCCAGCATCGCAGGGGGCGACAACTACACCTTC
CDR3aa: CASIAGGDNYTF